Listed here are 28 T cell receptor beta chains from one sample, sequenced in a study of early T cells in non-severe SARS-CoV-2 infection. One entry per CDR3 protein results from TCRdb running MiXCR on the 5' RACE reads. This sample yields 83,000 or so distinct CDR3 sequences, of which about 10% are seen a single time; around 7.5% belongs to the top ten. Sequenced here: whole blood, sampled at baseline. All receptors derive from an adult who was a healthcare worker with PCR-confirmed SARS-CoV-2 infection or an uninfected control (not recorded which).

This clonotype was seen only a few times. The genes are TRBV28 and TRBJ2-3; D gene unclear. CDR1 and CDR2 from the germline V gene are MDHEN and SYDVKM. CDR3 length equals 15 residues. The V end was cut by 3 bases, the J end by 8 bases, with 18 bases between. As DNA, the CDR3 is TGTGCCAGCAGTTTTTCCGATCCCCCCCCCGGTACGCAGTATTTT. Translation: CASSFSDPPPGTQYF.

This clonotype appeared a few times. The gene calls are TRBV7-9 and TRBJ2-7; D gene uncertain. This CDR3 is 12 amino acids long. From germline, CDR1 is SEHNR and CDR2 FQNEAQ (reference sequence). Trimming shortened V by 3 bases and J by 1 base, and 4 bases separated the two germline ends. In DNA, the CDR3 is TGTGCCAGCAGCTTTAATTCCTACGAGCAGTACTTC. This gives the protein CASSFNSYEQYF.

This clonotype has a handful of counts. V usage is TRBV7-2 and J usage is TRBJ2-2, with 11 bases lining up with TRBD2. Germline V lookup: CDR1 SGHTA, CDR2 FQGNSA. The CDR3 is made up of 13 amino acids. After removal of 6 bases from V and 8 bases from J, the junction contained 2 bases not matched to a gene. As DNA, the CDR3 is TGTGCCAGCAGGACTAGCGGGACTGGGGAGCTGTTTTTT. As protein: CASRTSGTGELFF. Supplemented by reference TRBV7-2 and TRBJ2-2, the full variable domain reads GAGVSQSPSNKVTEKGKDVELRCDPISGHTALYWYRQSLGQGLEFLIYFQGNSAPDKSGLPSDRFSAERTGGSVSTLTIQRTQQEDSAVYLCASRTSGTGELFFGEGSRLTVL.

V and J are TRBV11-2 and TRBJ1-1; 9 nucleotides match TRBD1. Germline CDR1 and CDR2: SGHAT and FQNNGV. The CDR3 runs to 15 residues. V shed 5 bases, J shed 4 bases, and the junction held 8 bases outside the gene matches. CDR3 region: CASSQTGGSGTEAFF. The CDR3 bases are TGTGCCAGCAGCCAAACAGGGGGCTCGGGCACTGAAGCTTTCTTT. Full variable domain (missing parts from reference TRBV11-2 and TRBJ1-1): EAGVAQSPRYKIIEKRQSVAFWCNPISGHATLYWYQQILGQGPKLLIQFQNNGVVDDSQLPKDRFSAERLKGVDSTLKIQPAKLEDSAVYLCASSQTGGSGTEAFFGQGTRLTVV.

This clonotype was picked up a small number of times. J is TRBJ2-1 and V is TRBV7-2, with 8 bases aligning to TRBD2. V lost 2 bases to trimming and J lost 7 bases; unmatched junction nucleotides: 10. Germline V gene sequence: CDR1 SGHTA, CDR2 FQGNSA. This CDR3 is built from 16 residues. The CDR3 region is CASSLSPSGRQNEQFF. In nucleotides, the CDR3 is TGTGCCAGCAGCTTAAGCCCCAGCGGGAGACAGAATGAGCAGTTCTTC. Full variable domain (outside the CDR3, taken from reference TRBV7-2 and TRBJ2-1): GAGVSQSPSNKVTEKGKDVELRCDPISGHTALYWYRQSLGQGLEFLIYFQGNSAPDKSGLPSDRFSAERTGGSVSTLTIQRTQQEDSAVYLCASSLSPSGRQNEQFFGPGTRLTVL.

The chain links TRBV10-3 to TRBJ1-5; D remains unclear. With 6 bases removed from V and 6 bases from J, the gap between germline ends came to 12 bases. The CDR3 covers 13 residues. In germline, CDR1 is ENHRY, CDR2 SYGVKD. The CDR3 DNA reads as TGTGCCATCAGCCCAAACCCGGCTCAGCCCCAGCATTTT. Its translation is CAISPNPAQPQHF.

This clonotype came up a few times. The chain is built from TRBV20-1 and TRBJ2-7, with D perhaps matching TRBD1 (5 bases). The V gene lost 5 bases and the J gene lost 0 bases, with 8 bases spanning the gap. Germline CDR1 is DFQATT and CDR2 is SNEGSKA (reference sequence). The CDR3 is 12 amino acids. The CDR3 region has the DNA TGCAGTGCTGGGGCCCGCTCCTACGAGCAGTACTTC. Residues: CSAGARSYEQYF.

A few counts support this clonotype. V and J are TRBV12-3 or TRBV12-4 and TRBJ2-2; perhaps TRBD2 as D (6 bases). Deletions cut 8 bases from V and 2 bases from J, with 12 bases between. The length of the CDR3 is 14 residues. CDR3 nucleotide sequence: TGTGCCAGCGGGCGGGGCATAAACACCGGGGAGCTGTTTTTT. It yields the protein CASGRGINTGELFF.

J is TRBJ2-1 and V is TRBV24-1, with a weak D call TRBD2 (5 bases). Germline CDR1 KGHDR, CDR2 SFDVKD. This CDR3 contains 13 residues. V lost 5 bases and J lost 9, with 13 bases in between. For the CDR3, the DNA is TGTGCCACCAGTGCTCACCGAGCGGCTGAGCAGTTCTTC. It translates to CATSAHRAAEQFF.

This clonotype was picked up one time. The J gene is TRBJ2-7, the V gene TRBV28; 8 nucleotides align to TRBD1. V dropped 4 bases and J dropped 3; count of bases not matched to a gene: 2. CDR3 length: 13 amino acids. Germline V lookup: CDR1 MDHEN, CDR2 SYDVKM. CDR3 nucleotide sequence: TGTGCCAGCAGTTACAGGGGGATCTACGAGCAGTACTTC. It codes for CASSYRGIYEQYF.

Many counts were recorded for this clonotype. The chain has TRBV12-3 or TRBV12-4 and TRBJ2-1, with unresolved D. This CDR3 region has 13 residues. V lost 3 bases, J lost 6 bases, and 9 bases lay in between. The CDR3 bases are TGTGCCAGCAGTTTCGACTCGGGCAATGAGCAGTTCTTC. This encodes CASSFDSGNEQFF.

In its sample, this clonotype was seen many times. This sequence joins TRBV18 and TRBJ2-7; perhaps TRBD2 as D (6 bases). The CDR3 runs 15 residues. CDR1 is KGHSH, CDR2 LQKENI, per germline. With 3 bases removed from V and 4 bases from J, the gap between germline ends came to 16 bases. CDR3 region: CASSPSGGGFYEQYF. The DNA for the CDR3 is TGTGCCAGCTCACCCTCTGGAGGAGGGTTTTACGAGCAGTACTTC.

This clonotype was recorded a few times. The chain recombines TRBV20-1 with TRBJ1-2; TRBD1 matches at 7 bases. Germline-derived CDR1 and CDR2 are DFQATT and SNEGSKA (reference sequence). Trimming cost V 5 bases and J 2 bases; bases outside gene matches: 17. The CDR3 totals 17 residues. The CDR3 loop is CSAYRFYQGGLNYGYTF. For the CDR3, the DNA is TGCAGTGCTTACCGATTCTACCAGGGGGGCCTAAACTATGGCTACACCTTC.

The chain joins TRBV7-9 to TRBJ2-5; tentatively, D is TRBD1 (5 bases). Germline-derived CDR1 and CDR2 are SEHNR and FQNEAQ (reference sequence). V was trimmed by 7 bases and J by 4 bases, leaving 16 bases between them. The CDR3 covers 14 residues. CDR3 DNA: TGTGCCAGCACCCTGGACACCTGGACAGAGACCCAGTACTTC. It specifies CASTLDTWTETQYF.

This clonotype came up a few times. The V gene is TRBV5-1, the J gene TRBJ1-1; D gene unclear. The CDR3 is made up of 12 amino acids. Trimming stripped 7 bases from V and 0 bases from J, with 7 bases between. Germline V gene sequence: CDR1 SGHRS, CDR2 YFSETQ. The CDR3 here is CASGEVNTEAFF. The CDR3 DNA follows: TGCGCCAGCGGGGAGGTGAACACTGAAGCTTTCTTT.

Many counts were recorded for this clonotype. The gene calls are TRBV4-1 and TRBJ2-1, with TRBD2 identical over 10 bases. Losses at the gene ends were 1 base for V and 4 bases for J; bases not matched to a gene: 1. This CDR3 spans 15 amino acids. Germline loops: CDR1 MGHRA, CDR2 YSYEKL. The CDR3 spells CASSQALAGYNEQFF. The DNA for the CDR3 is TGCGCCAGCAGCCAAGCACTAGCGGGATACAATGAGCAGTTCTTC.

The rearrangement links TRBV6-6 to TRBJ1-1; tentative D call: TRBD1 (5 bases). Trimming removed 0 bases at V and 5 bases at J, with 7 bases between. Germline assignment: CDR1 MNHNY and CDR2 SVGAGI (reference sequence). This CDR3 contains 13 residues. The DNA for the CDR3 is TGTGCCAGCAGTTACTCTGGGGGGACTGAAGCTTTCTTT. This codes for CASSYSGGTEAFF.

The chain has TRBV24-1 and TRBJ2-3; 13 bases match TRBD2. The CDR3 runs 17 residues. The V gene end was trimmed by 3 bases and the J gene end by 5 bases; junction bases not matched to a gene: 7. Germline CDR1 and CDR2: KGHDR and SFDVKD. The DNA of the CDR3 is TGTGCCACCAGTGATCCCCCCGGGACTAGCGGGATAGATACGCAGTATTTT. It codes for CATSDPPGTSGIDTQYF.

This clonotype was observed a few times. This chain uses TRBV6-2 or TRBV6-3 with TRBJ2-2; no clear D. V gave up 3 bases and J gave up 4 bases, with 9 bases separating them. CDR1 MNHEY and CDR2 SVGEGT come from the germline V gene. The CDR3 totals 14 residues. The CDR3 protein is CASSYLGATGELFF. CDR3 in DNA: TGTGCCAGCAGTTATTTAGGCGCCACCGGGGAGCTGTTTTTT.

This clonotype occurred a few times. This sequence joins TRBV12-3 or TRBV12-4 and TRBJ2-7, with TRBD1 identical over 7 bases. V trimming: 7 bases; J trimming: 5 bases; junction bases outside the gene matches: 8. This CDR3 spans 13 amino acids. The CDR3 sequence: CASTVTGAHEQYF. CDR3 bases: TGTGCCAGCACCGTAACAGGGGCCCACGAGCAGTACTTC.

This clonotype has a count of ten or more. This chain uses TRBV20-1 with TRBJ2-1; 12 bases align to TRBD2. Germline CDR1 is DFQATT and CDR2 is SNEGSKA (reference sequence). This CDR3 spans 15 amino acids. Trimming removed 3 bases from V and 8 bases from J; junction bases left unmatched: 8. In DNA, the CDR3 is TGCAGTGCTAGGGGTCTAGCGGGAGGGGTGGATGAGCAGTTCTTC. It yields the protein CSARGLAGGVDEQFF.

This chain uses TRBV20-1 with TRBJ2-1; no clear D gene. The CDR3 runs 15 residues. CDR1 and CDR2 (germline): DFQATT, SNEGSKA (reference sequence). The V end lost 6 bases, the J end lost 7 bases, and 22 bases lay between the germline ends. CDR3 bases: TGCAGTGCAGACGTACTGACTCCCACGAGGAATGAGCAGTTCTTC. This codes for CSADVLTPTRNEQFF.

V and J are TRBV11-2 and TRBJ2-7, with 7 bases that match TRBD2. The CDR3 has 16 residues. J was trimmed by 4 bases and V by 4 bases; bases with no gene match: 13. Germline V gene sequence: CDR1 SGHAT, CDR2 FQNNGV. For the CDR3, the DNA is TGTGCCAGCAGCTACCCCCAGCGGGACGGTAGATACGAGCAGTACTTC. It yields the protein CASSYPQRDGRYEQYF.

The V call is TRBV25-1, the J call TRBJ1-2, with 10 bases lining up with TRBD1. This CDR3 has 13 amino acids. V shed 5 bases and J 8 bases; nucleotides not matched to a gene: 5. Looked up from germline, CDR1 is MGHDK and CDR2 is SYGVNS. The CDR3 nucleotides are TGTGCCAGCAGTTTTGGGACAGGGGACGGCTACACCTTC. It codes for CASSFGTGDGYTF.

V is TRBV2 and J is TRBJ2-3, with a possible D match to TRBD2 (6 bases). V lost 3 bases, J lost 4 bases, and 14 bases lay in between. Germline assignment: CDR1 SNHLY and CDR2 FYNNEI. There are 15 residues in the CDR3. For the CDR3, the DNA is TGTGCCAGCAGTGACCTTACCACTAGCTCAGATACGCAGTATTTT. Protein: CASSDLTTSSDTQYF.

The V and J genes are TRBV7-6 and TRBJ2-7; TRBD2 matches at 9 bases. V was clipped by 0 bases and J by 3 bases; unmatched bases: 3. The CDR3 covers 15 residues. CDR1 and CDR2 from the germline V gene are SGHVS and FNYEAQ. This CDR3 is CASSLAPSGIYEQYF. For the CDR3, the DNA is TGTGCCAGCAGCTTAGCGCCTAGCGGGATCTACGAGCAGTACTTC.

This clonotype was counted a few times. The CDR3 coding sequence is TGTGCCAGCAGCGTAGATCCCCCCGCCGGGGCCCAAGAGACCCAGTACTTC. This sequence encodes CASSVDPPAGAQETQYF. The chain carries TRBV9 and TRBJ2-5, with D perhaps being TRBD1 or TRBD2 (5 bases each). Germline values: CDR1 SGDLS, CDR2 YYNGEE. V was trimmed by 0 bases and J by 1 base, leaving 16 bases between them. This CDR3 spans 17 amino acids.

The chain recombines TRBV7-2 with TRBJ1-2; D is uncertain. V was clipped by 3 bases and J by 4 bases, with 15 bases between them. The germline V gene encodes CDR1 SGHTA and CDR2 FQGNSA. CDR3 length: 15 amino acids. The CDR3, as DNA: TGTGCCAGCAGCTTCAGTCATACAAGCCGCTATGGCTACACCTTC. Translating gives CASSFSHTSRYGYTF.